Shown below are 7 T cell receptor beta chains from a single sample sequenced in a study of T cells in women clearing cervical HPV infection. The repertoire was sequenced with immunoSEQ multiplex PCR; TCRdb's copy has only in-frame clones and lacks some. The sample has around 15,000 clones. The source material was blood buffy coat. Source of these receptors: a woman aged 18 to 75 with a cervical HPV16 infection that either progressed to CIN3+ or cleared (not recorded which).

A remark on this clone: The read ends 3 residues early relative to the CDR3; the germline J gene fills the gap. The chain is built from TRBV11-1 and TRBJ2-5; D is unclear. The CDR3 extends over 13 amino acids. Trimming stripped 4 bases from V and 4 bases from J, with 10 bases between. Germline V lookup: CDR1 SGHAT, CDR2 FQDESV (reference sequence). The sequenced part of the CDR3 DNA is TGTGCCAGCAGCTCAGGTTTCCGAGAGACC. Translated, it gives CASSSGFRET. The full CDR3 protein reads CASSSGFRETQYF.

In regard to this clone: The CDR3 goes on 3 residues after the read ends, and that part is filled in from the germline J gene. The genes are TRBV2 and TRBJ2-5, with 8 bases matching TRBD1. The J segment lost 5 bases and the V segment lost 7 bases, leaving 9 bases of the junction unmatched. The germline CDR1 and CDR2 sequences are SNHLY and FYNNEI. The CDR3 sequence is 14 residues long. The CDR3 sequence is CASTPDRGRETQYF. The part of the CDR3 DNA that was read is TGTGCCAGCACCCCCGACAGGGGAAGGGAGACC.

As regards this clone: The read terminates 3 residues before the CDR3 end, so the remaining end is supplied by the germline J gene. V gene TRBV7-2 combines with J gene TRBJ2-1; D perhaps matches TRBD1 (5 bases). Deletions cut 2 bases from V and 7 bases from J, with 15 bases between. Germline V gene lookup returns CDR1 SGHTA and CDR2 FQGNSA. The CDR3 extends over 15 amino acids. Partial CDR3 DNA: TGTGCCAGCAGCTTAAATAAGGGGCTGATTAATGAG. As protein: CASSLNKGLINE. The whole CDR3 is CASSLNKGLINEQFF.

A remark on this clone: Read sequence stops 3 residues before the CDR3 end, and the germline J gene provides the missing end. This chain links TRBV11-1 with TRBJ2-7; D is perhaps TRBD1 (6 bases). The CDR3 is 15 residues long. The germline V gene has CDR1 SGHAT and CDR2 FQDESV (reference sequence). The V gene lost 5 bases and the J gene lost 6 bases, with 20 bases spanning the gap. The DNA read from the CDR3 is TGTGCCAGCAGCCCAGGGGCCAGGGAGTGGGCCGAG. Protein: CASSPGAREWAE. The full CDR3 reads CASSPGAREWAEQYF.

Regarding this clone: The CDR3 end lies 3 residues beyond the end of the read and is filled in from the germline J gene. The chain recombines TRBV19 with TRBJ2-1, with 13 bases fitting TRBD2. The V segment lost 6 bases and the J segment 2 bases; nucleotides outside the gene matches: 7. The CDR3 length is 17 residues. CDR1 LNHDA and CDR2 SQIVND come from the germline V gene (reference sequence). The DNA read from the CDR3 is TGTGCCAGTAGGCCTCCGGGACTAGCGGGGCCCTACAATGAG. Translating gives CASRPPGLAGPYNE. In full, the CDR3 is CASRPPGLAGPYNEQFF.

Considering frequency, this clone is medium-sized. CDR3 residues: CATTGGSYGYTF. Incomplete CDR3 DNA: TGTGCCACGACAGGGGGCAGTTATGGC. The chain joins TRBV7-2 to TRBJ1-2; 10 nucleotides match TRBD1. The sequence runs out 3 residues before the end of the CDR3; the remainder is reconstructed from the germline J gene. CDR1 is SGHTA and CDR2 is FQGNSA in the germline V gene. J gave up 5 bases and V 10 bases, and 4 bases lay outside the gene matches. The CDR3 extends over 12 amino acids.

A word on this clone: Read coverage stops 3 residues before the CDR3 terminus; the germline J gene supplies the remainder. The gene calls are TRBV19 and TRBJ1-2, with D perhaps matching TRBD1 (5 bases). V was trimmed by 5 bases and J by 6 bases, leaving 13 bases between them. There are 13 residues in the CDR3. Germline V gives CDR1 LNHDA, CDR2 SQIVND (reference sequence). CDR3 sequence reads: CASSYRRADGYTF. The CDR3 bases that were read are TGTGCCAGTAGTTATCGCAGGGCGGATGGC.